A single sample is the source of the 31 T cell receptor beta chains below, sequenced in a study of blood T cell repertoires in COVID-19. Sequencing was performed with immunoSEQ multiplex PCR; in TCRdb, only in-frame clones are kept and a portion is missing. The table lists about 65,000 clones, 75% to 90% of them singletons, with more than 13% in the top ten. Sequencing input: peripheral blood. These receptor sequences come from a man at least 80 years old with acute or convalescent COVID-19.

The chain has TRBV19 and TRBJ1-2; D remains unclear. Trimming stripped 6 bases from V and 2 bases from J, with 22 bases between. There are 17 residues in the CDR3. CDR1 and CDR2 from the germline V gene are LNHDA and SQIVND (reference sequence). The CDR3 nucleotides read TGTGCCAGTAGACCTCGTCCTACGAGACAACACAACTATGGCTACACCTTC. Protein: CASRPRPTRQHNYGYTF.

The rearrangement joins TRBV7-2 to TRBJ2-5, with TRBD1 identical over 10 bases. CDR1 and CDR2 (germline): SGHTA, FQGNSA. After removal of 5 bases from V and 6 bases from J, the junction contained 6 bases not matched to a gene. CDR3 length: 14 amino acids. The CDR3: CASSNRQGAQTQYF. The DNA for the CDR3 is TGTGCCAGCAGCAACCGACAGGGGGCGCAGACCCAGTACTTC.

The chain couples TRBV11-2 to TRBJ2-5, with 8 bases matching TRBD1. J gave up 4 bases and V 5 bases, and 6 bases lay outside the gene matches. CDR3 length: 14 amino acids. Germline loops: CDR1 SGHAT, CDR2 FQNNGV. CDR3 DNA: TGTGCCAGCAGCCGAAATACAGGGGGAGAGACCCAGTACTTC. Translated: CASSRNTGGETQYF.

This chain uses TRBV7-2 with TRBJ2-2; 8 bases match TRBD2. Germline V CDR1 and CDR2: SGHTA, FQGNSA. V shed 5 bases and J 7 bases; nucleotides not matched to a gene: 15. The length of the CDR3 is 17 residues. Here the CDR3 DNA reads TGTGCCAGCAGCCTCCGGTGGGGCGGGGGGCTCAGCGGGGAGCTGTTTTTT. Amino acids: CASSLRWGGGLSGELFF.

The rearrangement links TRBV2 to TRBJ2-5; 8 positions agree with TRBD2. Germline V gene lookup returns CDR1 SNHLY and CDR2 FYNNEI. Germline trimming cut 6 bases from V and 4 bases from J; bases unmatched to any gene: 1. The CDR3 is 12 residues long. CDR3 loop: CASSRGGETQYF. The CDR3 coding sequence is TGTGCCAGCAGCCGGGGGGGAGAGACCCAGTACTTC.

In DNA, the CDR3 is TGTGCCAGCGGTTCGAGCGGGGGTTATGAGCAGTTCTTC. Protein: CASGSSGGYEQFF. V and J are TRBV11-2 and TRBJ2-1, with 8 bases fitting TRBD2. V was clipped by 8 bases and J by 8 bases; unmatched bases: 8. The length of the CDR3 is 13 residues. CDR1 SGHAT and CDR2 FQNNGV come from the germline V gene.

This clone showed up just once. This chain uses TRBV2 with TRBJ1-5; 9 bases fit TRBD1. Trimming cost V 6 bases and J 5 bases; bases outside gene matches: 5. This CDR3 is 14 amino acids long. The germline V gene has CDR1 SNHLY and CDR2 FYNNEI. CDR3: CASSPGQGHQPQHF. Here the CDR3 DNA reads TGTGCCAGCAGCCCGGGACAGGGTCATCAGCCCCAGCATTTT.

The V gene is TRBV18, the J gene TRBJ1-6; the match to TRBD1 covers 11 bases. Per germline, CDR1 KGHSH and CDR2 LQKENI. The trim removed 3 bases at V and 6 bases at J, leaving 4 bases unmatched. This CDR3 spans 16 amino acids. The CDR3 DNA is TGTGCCAGCTCACCGGGGACAGGGGGGCGTAATTCACCCCTCCACTTT. It encodes CASSPGTGGRNSPLHF.

A single count supports this clone. This chain uses TRBV19 with TRBJ1-5, with unresolved D. This CDR3 has 14 amino acids. CDR1 and CDR2 from the germline V gene are LNHDA and SQIVND (reference sequence). V lost 5 bases and J 2 bases, leaving 10 bases between the germline ends. The CDR3 loop reads CASSPGVGNQPQHF. The CDR3 coding sequence is TGTGCCAGTAGTCCGGGTGTAGGCAATCAGCCCCAGCATTTT.

V usage is TRBV3-1 (or the pseudogene TRBV3-2) and J usage is TRBJ2-3, with D possibly being TRBD1 (5 bases). Germline-derived CDR1 and CDR2 are LGHDT and YNNKEL (reference sequence). Trimming removed 4 bases from V and 2 bases from J, with 19 bases in between. The CDR3 is made up of 17 amino acids. The CDR3 reads CASSRPQGTLTTDTQYF. The CDR3 DNA reads as TGTGCCAGCAGCCGACCTCAGGGTACCCTTACCACAGATACGCAGTATTTT.

V is TRBV11-2 and J is TRBJ1-2, with 7 positions matching TRBD1. The CDR3 extends over 15 amino acids. After removal of 0 bases from V and 4 bases from J, the junction contained 5 bases not matched to a gene. Looked up from germline, CDR1 is SGHAT and CDR2 is FQNNGV. The CDR3 DNA follows: TGTGCCAGCAGCTTAGATTCGACAGGGACCTATGGCTACACCTTC. Its protein is CASSLDSTGTYGYTF.

V and J are TRBV6-1 and TRBJ1-4; D is uncertain. Germline-derived CDR1 and CDR2 are MNHNS and SASEGT. Trimming shortened V by 3 bases and J by 12 bases, and 8 bases separated the two germline ends. The CDR3 extends over 11 amino acids. The CDR3 loop reads CASSEVYQLFF. CDR3 coding DNA: TGTGCCAGCAGTGAGGTCTACCAACTGTTTTTT.

The rearrangement joins TRBV21-1 to TRBJ1-3. TRBV21-1 is marked as a pseudogene. The length of the CDR3 is 18 residues. CDR3 amino acids: CASSLHGEGENSGNTIYF. The DNA of the CDR3 is TGTGCCAGCAGCCTTCACGGGGAGGGGGAGAACTCTGGAAACACCATATATTTT.

For the CDR3, the DNA is TGTGCCAGCAGCTTTAGTTTCGGCGGCCCCTACTTC. The encoded protein is CASSFSFGGPYF. J is TRBJ2-7 and V is TRBV11-2; D is uncertain. V was clipped by 3 bases and J by 13 bases, with 16 bases between them. CDR3 length: 12 residues. In germline, CDR1 is SGHAT, CDR2 FQNNGV.

The rearrangement uses TRBV5-1 and TRBJ2-7, with D tentatively TRBD1 (6 bases). Germline assignment: CDR1 SGHRS and CDR2 YFSETQ. The CDR3 extends over 13 amino acids. V was cut by 3 bases and J by 7 bases, with 14 bases left in between. CDR3 in DNA: TGCGCCAGCAGCTGGGACACCTCGCGGGAGCAGTACTTC. Its protein product is CASSWDTSREQYF.

The V gene is TRBV2, the J gene TRBJ1-2; D perhaps matches TRBD1 (5 bases). Germline lookup yields CDR1 SNHLY and CDR2 FYNNEI. The V end lost 6 bases, the J end lost 5 bases, and 13 bases lay between the germline ends. This CDR3 spans 13 amino acids. The CDR3: CASRGLPTYGYTF. The CDR3 region has the DNA TGTGCCAGCAGGGGACTCCCGACGTATGGCTACACCTTC.

The rearrangement uses TRBV25-1 and TRBJ1-1, with D uncertain. The V and J ends lost 0 bases and 8 bases respectively, with 4 bases between them. The length of the CDR3 is 11 residues. Per germline, CDR1 MGHDK and CDR2 SYGVNS. In DNA form, the CDR3 reads TGTGCCAGCAGTGAATACGGGGAAGCTTTCTTT. Encoded protein: CASSEYGEAFF.

The chain joins TRBV7-9 to TRBJ1-1; 12 nucleotides match TRBD1. Losses at the gene ends were 5 bases for V and 8 bases for J; bases not matched to a gene: 6. The CDR3 runs 14 residues. Germline assignment: CDR1 SEHNR and CDR2 FQNEAQ (reference sequence). The DNA of the CDR3 is TGTGCCAGCAGCATCGGGACAGGGGGCCGGGAAGCTTTCTTT. This gives the protein CASSIGTGGREAFF.

The V gene is TRBV12-5, the J gene TRBJ2-3; no clear D. Deletions cut 2 bases from V and 9 bases from J, with 9 bases between. CDR1 is LGHNT, CDR2 FRNRAP, per germline. This CDR3 contains 12 residues. CDR3 protein: CASGLHILTQYF. For the CDR3, the DNA is TGTGCTAGTGGTTTGCATATACTGACGCAGTATTTT.

V gene TRBV5-4 combines with J gene TRBJ1-2; D might be TRBD1 (6 bases). The CDR3 extends over 12 amino acids. The germline V gene has CDR1 SGHNT and CDR2 YYREEE (reference sequence). Trimming took off 0 bases at V and 8 bases at J, with 8 bases between the two ends. CDR3 region: CASSLVGAGYTF. The DNA of the CDR3 is TGTGCCAGCAGCTTGGTGGGGGCCGGCTACACCTTC.

DNA of the CDR3: TGTGCCAGCAGATTCTCGGGTTCAGGGACAGATACGCAGTATTTT. It specifies CASRFSGSGTDTQYF. The gene calls are TRBV27 and TRBJ2-3; possible D gene TRBD1, 5 bases. Germline assignment: CDR1 MNHEY and CDR2 SMNVEV (reference sequence). V lost 6 bases and J 3 bases, leaving 16 bases between the germline ends. CDR3 length equals 15 residues.

This chain joins TRBV7-3 and TRBJ2-1; 8 bases map to TRBD2. This CDR3 is built from 14 residues. The V gene's germline CDR1 is SGHTA and CDR2 FQGTGA. The V gene end was trimmed by 0 bases and the J gene end by 12 bases; junction bases not matched to a gene: 7. CDR3: CASSLTSGVQGQFF. CDR3 bases: TGTGCCAGCAGCTTAACTAGCGGGGTACAGGGGCAGTTCTTC.

This clone was counted a few times. This chain connects TRBV7-9 to TRBJ2-5; 8 nucleotides agree with TRBD1. The CDR3 contains 14 residues. Germline lookup yields CDR1 SEHNR and CDR2 FQNEAQ (reference sequence). The ends lost 3 bases at V and 7 bases at J; junction bases unmatched: 7. The CDR3 sequence is CASSFVDRAGTQYF. The CDR3, as DNA: TGTGCCAGCAGCTTTGTGGACAGGGCGGGGACCCAGTACTTC. The entire variable domain, with the rest obtained from reference TRBV7-9 and TRBJ2-5, is as follows: DTGVSQNPRHKITKRGQNVTFRCDPISEHNRLYWYRQTLGQGPEFLTYFQNEAQLEKSRLLSDRFSAERPKGSFSTLEIQRTEQGDSAMYLCASSFVDRAGTQYFGPGTRLLVL.

The chain recombines TRBV11-2 with TRBJ2-7; the match to TRBD1 covers 7 bases. V lost 0 bases to trimming and J lost 2 bases; unmatched junction nucleotides: 7. CDR1 is SGHAT and CDR2 is FQNNGV in the germline V gene. The CDR3 loop spans 16 amino acids. The CDR3 sequence: CASSLDPTRGPYEQYF. The CDR3 DNA reads as TGTGCCAGCAGCTTAGATCCGACAAGGGGGCCCTACGAGCAGTACTTC.

Only one count was recorded for this clone. The CDR3 DNA reads TGTGCCAGCAGTTTGGCAGGCAGCTCCTACGAGCAGTACTTC. This encodes CASSLAGSSYEQYF. The rearrangement uses TRBV25-1 and TRBJ2-7; no definite D call. Germline V gives CDR1 MGHDK, CDR2 SYGVNS. V was pared by 5 bases and J by 0 bases, with 11 bases between. There are 14 residues in the CDR3.

This sequence joins TRBV6-5 and TRBJ2-7, with D maybe TRBD2 (6 bases). V gave up 7 bases and J gave up 0 bases, with 13 bases separating them. The CDR3 has 14 amino acids. The germline V gene has CDR1 MNHEY and CDR2 SVGAGI. The CDR3, as DNA: TGTGCCAGCACCGAGGGAGGCGGCTCCTACGAGCAGTACTTC. The encoded protein is CASTEGGGSYEQYF.

This clone was counted only a few times. The chain combines TRBV6-6 with TRBJ2-7, with unresolved D. The V end was cut by 6 bases, the J end by 2 bases, with 14 bases between. This CDR3 spans 14 amino acids. Germline V gives CDR1 MNHNY, CDR2 SVGAGI (reference sequence). The CDR3 reads CASSQQTLTYEQYF. CDR3 DNA: TGTGCCAGCAGCCAACAGACACTGACCTACGAGCAGTACTTC.

The chain uses TRBV2 and TRBJ2-2; 9 bases fit TRBD1. Unmatched junction bases numbered 6, after V lost 3 bases and J lost 7 bases. Per the germline V gene, CDR1 is SNHLY and CDR2 is FYNNEI. This CDR3 comprises 15 residues. CDR3 coding DNA: TGTGCCAGCAGTGATCGAGACAGGGGGTACGGGGAGCTGTTTTTT. Residues: CASSDRDRGYGELFF.

Note on this clone: Other DNA sequences within the sample encode an identical CDR3. This chain links TRBV10-2 with TRBJ2-1, with TRBD1 matching 9 bases. This CDR3 region has 13 residues. From germline, CDR1 is WSHSY and CDR2 SAAADI. Trimming took 4 bases from V and 7 from J; bases not matched to a gene: 2. CDR3 in DNA: TGCGCCAGCAGTGTGACAGGGGGGAATGAGCAGTTCTTC. Translating it yields CASSVTGGNEQFF.

The V call is TRBV2, the J call TRBJ2-7; D unclear. CDR3 length equals 11 residues. Trimming took off 2 bases at V and 6 bases at J, with 5 bases between the two ends. Germline values: CDR1 SNHLY, CDR2 FYNNEI. The DNA for the CDR3 is TGTGCCAGCAGTGAATGGGCCGAGCAGTACTTC. Its protein product is CASSEWAEQYF.

The CDR3 loop reads CASSVTRDNSPLHF. The DNA for the CDR3 is TGTGCCAGCAGTGTAACCAGGGATAATTCACCCCTCCACTTT. The genes are TRBV6-4 and TRBJ1-6, with D perhaps matching TRBD1 (5 bases). Germline V gives CDR1 MRHNA, CDR2 SNTAGT. The CDR3 has 14 amino acids. Trimming removed 4 bases from V and 5 bases from J, with 9 bases in between.